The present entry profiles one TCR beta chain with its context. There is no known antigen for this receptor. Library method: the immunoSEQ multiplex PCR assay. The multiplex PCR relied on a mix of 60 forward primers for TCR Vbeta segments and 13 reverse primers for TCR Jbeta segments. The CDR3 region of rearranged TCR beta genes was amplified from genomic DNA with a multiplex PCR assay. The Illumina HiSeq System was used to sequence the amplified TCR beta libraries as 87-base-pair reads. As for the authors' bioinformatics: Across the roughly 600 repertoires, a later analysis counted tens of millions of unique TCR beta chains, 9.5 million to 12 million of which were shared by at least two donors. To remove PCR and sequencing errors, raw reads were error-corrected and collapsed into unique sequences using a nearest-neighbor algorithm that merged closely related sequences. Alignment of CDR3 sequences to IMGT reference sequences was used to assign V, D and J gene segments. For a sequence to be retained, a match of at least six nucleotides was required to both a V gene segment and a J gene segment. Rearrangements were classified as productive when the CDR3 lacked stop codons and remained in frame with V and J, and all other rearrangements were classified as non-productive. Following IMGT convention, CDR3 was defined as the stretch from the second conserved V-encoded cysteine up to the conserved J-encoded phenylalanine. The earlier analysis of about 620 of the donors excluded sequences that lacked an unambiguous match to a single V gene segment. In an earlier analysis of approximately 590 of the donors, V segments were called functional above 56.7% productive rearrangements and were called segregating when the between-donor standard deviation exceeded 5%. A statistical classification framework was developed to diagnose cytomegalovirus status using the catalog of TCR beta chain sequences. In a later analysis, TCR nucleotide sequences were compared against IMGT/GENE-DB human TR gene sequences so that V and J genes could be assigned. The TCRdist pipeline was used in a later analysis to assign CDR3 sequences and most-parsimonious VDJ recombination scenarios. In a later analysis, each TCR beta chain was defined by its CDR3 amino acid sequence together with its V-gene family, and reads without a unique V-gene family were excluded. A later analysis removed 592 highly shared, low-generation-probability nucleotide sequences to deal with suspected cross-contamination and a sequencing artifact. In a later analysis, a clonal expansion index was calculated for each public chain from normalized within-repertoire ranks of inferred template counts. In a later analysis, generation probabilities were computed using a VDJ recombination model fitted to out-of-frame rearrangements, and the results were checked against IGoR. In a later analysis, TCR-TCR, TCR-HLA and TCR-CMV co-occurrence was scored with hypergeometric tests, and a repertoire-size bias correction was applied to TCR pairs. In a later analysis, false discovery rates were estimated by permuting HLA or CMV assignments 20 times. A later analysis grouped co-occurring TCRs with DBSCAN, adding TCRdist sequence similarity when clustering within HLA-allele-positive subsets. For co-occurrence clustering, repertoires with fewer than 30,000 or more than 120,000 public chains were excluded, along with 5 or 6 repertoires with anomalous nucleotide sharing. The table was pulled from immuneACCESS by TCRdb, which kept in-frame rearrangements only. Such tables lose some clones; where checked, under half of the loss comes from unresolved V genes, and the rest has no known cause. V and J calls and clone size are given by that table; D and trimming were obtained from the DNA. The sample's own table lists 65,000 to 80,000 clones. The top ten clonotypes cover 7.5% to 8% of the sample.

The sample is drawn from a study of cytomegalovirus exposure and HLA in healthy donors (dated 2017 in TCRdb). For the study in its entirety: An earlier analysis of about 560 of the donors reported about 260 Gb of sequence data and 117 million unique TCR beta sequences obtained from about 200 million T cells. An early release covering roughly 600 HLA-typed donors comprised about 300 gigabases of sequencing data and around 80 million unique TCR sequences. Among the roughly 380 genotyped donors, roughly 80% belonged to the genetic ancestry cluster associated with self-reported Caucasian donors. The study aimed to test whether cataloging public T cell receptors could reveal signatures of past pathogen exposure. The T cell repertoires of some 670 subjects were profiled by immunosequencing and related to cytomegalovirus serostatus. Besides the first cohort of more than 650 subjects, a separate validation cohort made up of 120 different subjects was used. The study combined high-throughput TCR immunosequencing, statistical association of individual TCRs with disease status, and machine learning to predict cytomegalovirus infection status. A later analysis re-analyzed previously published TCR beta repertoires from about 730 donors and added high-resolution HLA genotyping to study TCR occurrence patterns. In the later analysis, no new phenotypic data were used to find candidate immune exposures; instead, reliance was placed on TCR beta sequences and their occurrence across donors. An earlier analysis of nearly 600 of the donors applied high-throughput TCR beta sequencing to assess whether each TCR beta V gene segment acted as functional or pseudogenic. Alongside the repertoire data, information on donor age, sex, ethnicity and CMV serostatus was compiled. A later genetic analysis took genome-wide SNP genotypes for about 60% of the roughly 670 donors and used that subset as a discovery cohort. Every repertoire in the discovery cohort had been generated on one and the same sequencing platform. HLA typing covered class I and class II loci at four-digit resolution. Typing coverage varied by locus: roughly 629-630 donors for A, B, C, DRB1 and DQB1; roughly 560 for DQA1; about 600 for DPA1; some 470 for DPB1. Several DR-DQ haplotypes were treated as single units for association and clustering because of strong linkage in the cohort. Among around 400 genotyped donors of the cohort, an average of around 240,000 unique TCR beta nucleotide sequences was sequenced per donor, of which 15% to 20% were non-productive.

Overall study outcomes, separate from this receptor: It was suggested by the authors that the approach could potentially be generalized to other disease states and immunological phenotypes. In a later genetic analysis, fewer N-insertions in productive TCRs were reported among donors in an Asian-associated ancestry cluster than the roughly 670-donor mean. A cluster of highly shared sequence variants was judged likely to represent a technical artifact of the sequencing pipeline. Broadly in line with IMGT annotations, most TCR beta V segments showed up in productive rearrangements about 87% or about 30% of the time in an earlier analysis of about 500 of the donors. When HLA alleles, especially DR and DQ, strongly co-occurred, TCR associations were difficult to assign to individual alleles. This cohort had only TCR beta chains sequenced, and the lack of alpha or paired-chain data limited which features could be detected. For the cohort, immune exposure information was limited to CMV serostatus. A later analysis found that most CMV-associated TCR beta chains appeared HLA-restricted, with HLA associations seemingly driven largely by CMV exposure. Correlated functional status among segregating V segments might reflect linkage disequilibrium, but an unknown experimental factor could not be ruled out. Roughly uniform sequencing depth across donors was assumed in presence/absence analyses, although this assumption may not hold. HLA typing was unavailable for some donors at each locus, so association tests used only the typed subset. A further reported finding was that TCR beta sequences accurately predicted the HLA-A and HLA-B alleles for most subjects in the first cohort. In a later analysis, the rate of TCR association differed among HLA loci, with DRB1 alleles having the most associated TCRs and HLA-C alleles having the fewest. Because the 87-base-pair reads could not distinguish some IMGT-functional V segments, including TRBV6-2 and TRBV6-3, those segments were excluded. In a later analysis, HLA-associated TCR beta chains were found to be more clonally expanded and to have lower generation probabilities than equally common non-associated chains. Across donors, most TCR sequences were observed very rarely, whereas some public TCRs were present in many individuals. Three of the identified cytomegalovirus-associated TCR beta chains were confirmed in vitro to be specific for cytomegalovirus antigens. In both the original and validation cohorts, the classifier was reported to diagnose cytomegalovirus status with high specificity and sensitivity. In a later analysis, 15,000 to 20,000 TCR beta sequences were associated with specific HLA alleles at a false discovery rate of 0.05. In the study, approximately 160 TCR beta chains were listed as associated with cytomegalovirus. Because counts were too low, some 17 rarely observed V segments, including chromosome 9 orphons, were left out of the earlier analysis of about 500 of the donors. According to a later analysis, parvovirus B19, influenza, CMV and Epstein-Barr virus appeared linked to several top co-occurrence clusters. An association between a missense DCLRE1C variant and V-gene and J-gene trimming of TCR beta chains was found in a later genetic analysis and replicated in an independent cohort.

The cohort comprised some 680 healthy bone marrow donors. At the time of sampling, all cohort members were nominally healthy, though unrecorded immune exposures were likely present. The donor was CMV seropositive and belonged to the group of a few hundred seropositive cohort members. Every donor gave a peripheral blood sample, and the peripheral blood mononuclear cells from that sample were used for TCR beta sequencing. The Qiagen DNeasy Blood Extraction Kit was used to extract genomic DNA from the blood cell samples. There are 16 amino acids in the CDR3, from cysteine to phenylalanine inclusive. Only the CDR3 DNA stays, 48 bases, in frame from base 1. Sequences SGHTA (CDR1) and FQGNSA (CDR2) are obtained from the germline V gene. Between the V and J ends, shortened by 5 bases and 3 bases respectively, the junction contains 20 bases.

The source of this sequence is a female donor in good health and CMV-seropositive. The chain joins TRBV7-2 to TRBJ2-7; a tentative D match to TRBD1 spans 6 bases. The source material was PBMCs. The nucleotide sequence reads TGTGCCAGCAGCCATACCCGGGACACAGCTTACTACGAGCAGTACTTC. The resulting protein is CASSHTRDTAYYEQYF. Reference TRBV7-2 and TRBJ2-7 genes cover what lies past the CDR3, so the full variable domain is GAGVSQSPSNKVTEKGKDVELRCDPISGHTALYWYRQSLGQGLEFLIYFQGNSAPDKSGLPSDRFSAERTGGSVSTLTIQRTQQEDSAVYLCASSHTRDTAYYEQYFGPGTRLTVT.